Sequencing of this TCR beta chain was carried out in a study of blood T cell repertoires in COVID-19. Study context: T cells, B-cell-depleted T cells, or PBMCs provided the cDNA or gDNA that served as material.

This clone appeared a single time. The assay was immunoSEQ multiplex PCR, and TCRdb's table has in-frame clones only and misses some. The data contain about 240,000 clones, about 89% of them singletons. Researchers sorted participants into cohorts using their self-reported clinical history. What the recovered Cohort 3 donors had was two negative PCRs, clearance, or symptom resolution. Input material: PBMCs or T cells enriched from blood (not recorded which). This TCR derives from a man aged 35 to 55 who had recovered from COVID-19.

For the CDR3, the DNA is TGCGCCAGCAGCTTGGGGCAGGATAACACTGAAGCTTTCTTT. Translated, it gives CASSLGQDNTEAFF. This chain uses TRBV5-1 with TRBJ1-1, with D hard to call. The CDR3 is 14 residues long. Germline CDR1 reads SGHRS; CDR2 reads YFSETQ. V lost 0 bases, J lost 2 bases, and 8 bases lay in between.